The rows below give T cell receptor beta chains drawn from one sample of a study of cytomegalovirus exposure and HLA in healthy donors. Generated by immunoSEQ multiplex PCR, the TCRdb table keeps only in-frame clones and is missing some. The data contain some 140,000 clones, approximately 85% of them singletons. The sequencing sample was made of PBMCs. Receptor source: a woman in her thirties in good health and CMV-seronegative. The CDR3 runs from the conserved cysteine through the conserved F or W. D genes are given only for firm matches. Clone size appears in some rows only: once, few, many, or a class for an expanded clone.

>TRBJ1-3|.|TRBV5-1|TRBD1
CASSLQGADTIYF
TGCGCCAGCAGCTTGCAGGGGGCTGACACCATATATTTT
>TRBJ2-3|.|TRBV4-3|TRBD1
CASSTGGSDTQYF
TGCGCCAGCAGCACAGGGGGGTCTGATACGCAGTATTTT
>TRBJ2-7|once|TRBV5-1|.
CASSLFNREGGEQYF
TGCGCCAGCAGCTTGTTCAACAGGGAAGGTGGCGAGCAGTACTTC
>TRBJ1-6|many|TRBV4-1|.
CASSPKRANSPLHF
TGCGCCAGCAGCCCCAAGAGGGCTAATTCACCCCTCCACTTT
>TRBJ1-2|.|TRBV6-5|TRBD1
CASSYLTGEHYGYTF
TGTGCCAGCAGTTACCTTACAGGGGAGCACTATGGCTACACCTTC
>TRBJ1-2|.|TRBV6-6|.
CASTRGGGYTF
TGTGCCAGCACCCGGGGGGGCGGCTACACCTTC
>TRBJ2-3|.|TRBV11-2|TRBD1
CASSQDRGGTDTQYF
TGTGCCAGCAGCCAGGACAGGGGGGGCACAGATACGCAGTATTTT
>TRBJ1-5|.|TRBV2|.
CASSVTGWSNQPQHF
TGTGCCAGCAGTGTCACAGGGTGGAGCAATCAGCCCCAGCATTTT
>TRBJ2-3|.|TRBV29-1|.
CSVEDPPSTDTQYF
TGCAGCGTTGAAGATCCTCCGTCCACAGATACGCAGTATTTT
>TRBJ2-5|.|TRBV5-1|.
CASSLEAGGETQYF
TGCGCCAGCAGCTTGGAGGCGGGTGGGGAAACCCAGTACTTC
>TRBJ2-3|.|TRBV5-1|TRBD2
CASSLGLAGGAPGADTQYF
TGCGCCAGCAGCTTGGGACTAGCGGGGGGGGCCCCTGGGGCAGATACGCAGTATTTT
>TRBJ1-2|.|TRBV4-1|.
CASSQSGRSYYGYTF
TGCGCCAGCAGCCAAAGTGGCCGATCCTACTATGGCTACACCTTC
>TRBJ2-5|once|TRBV5-6|TRBD1
CASSLRQGVQETQYF
TGTGCCAGCAGCTTACGACAGGGGGTACAAGAGACCCAGTACTTC
>TRBJ2-1|once|TRBV5-1|.
CASSPGQISYNEQFF
TGCGCCAGCAGCCCCGGACAGATCTCCTACAATGAGCAGTTCTTC
>TRBJ2-7|few|TRBV15|.
CATSRGQGGLGEQYF
TGTGCCACCAGCAGAGGCCAGGGTGGGTTAGGGGAGCAGTACTTC
>TRBJ1-5|.|TRBV27|.
CASSPRESNQPQHF
TGTGCCAGCAGTCCGCGGGAATCCAATCAGCCCCAGCATTTT
>TRBJ2-7|once|TRBV5-1|.
CASSLGGNYEQYF
TGCGCCAGCAGCTTGGGAGGGAACTACGAGCAGTACTTC
>TRBJ2-7|.|TRBV10-3|.
CAISQQGPRQYF
TGTGCCATCAGTCAACAGGGCCCTCGGCAGTACTTC
>TRBJ1-6|.|TRBV4-3|TRBD1
CASSQDGHTLQGSPLHF
TGCGCCAGCAGCCAAGATGGCCATACCCTACAGGGGTCACCCCTCCACTTT
>TRBJ2-1|.|TRBV6-6|TRBD2
CASSYATSGGAVEQFF
TGTGCCAGCAGTTACGCGACTAGCGGGGGGGCGGTTGAGCAGTTCTTC
>TRBJ2-5|.|TRBV27|.
CASSLLGGTETQYF
TGTGCCAGCAGTTTATTGGGGGGTACAGAGACCCAGTACTTC
>TRBJ2-4|.|TRBV28|TRBD2
CASSLGFSGGAENIQYF
TGTGCCAGCAGTTTGGGTTTTAGCGGGGGGGCCGAAAACATTCAGTACTTC
>TRBJ1-2|.|TRBV6-4|TRBD1
CASSVSGGANYGYTF
TGTGCCAGCAGTGTATCAGGGGGCGCCAACTATGGCTACACCTTC
>TRBJ1-2|.|TRBV4-2|TRBD1
CASSPDRGVYGYTF
TGTGCCAGCAGCCCGGACAGGGGAGTATATGGCTACACCTTC
>TRBJ1-3|.|TRBV19|.
CASSITISSGNTIYF
TGTGCCAGTAGTATTACTATTTCCTCTGGAAACACCATATATTTT
>TRBJ1-2|.|TRBV5-5|.
CASRRPGSRPGYTF
TGTGCCAGCAGACGTCCGGGATCCCGGCCTGGCTACACCTTC
>TRBJ1-4|.|TRBV18|.
CASSEGLAGGEKLFF
TGTGCCAGCTCCGAGGGCCTGGCCGGAGGGGAAAAACTGTTTTTT
>TRBJ2-2|.|TRBV5-1|.
CASSLVVTVPNTGELFF
TGCGCCAGCAGCTTGGTCGTCACAGTCCCGAACACCGGGGAGCTGTTTTTT
>TRBJ1-2|.|TRBV6-5|.
CASSEQSWSGYTF
TGTGCCAGCAGTGAACAAAGTTGGAGTGGCTACACCTTC
>TRBJ2-7|.|TRBV2|.
CASSAHGTYEQYF
TGTGCCAGCAGTGCCCACGGGACCTACGAGCAGTACTTC
>TRBJ2-7|.|TRBV5-1|TRBD1
CASSLEGAGEQYF
TGCGCCAGCAGCTTAGAGGGGGCAGGCGAGCAGTACTTC
>TRBJ1-6|.|TRBV6-6|TRBD1
CASRSGTDNFSPLHF
TGTGCCAGCAGGTCCGGGACAGACAATTTTTCACCCCTCCACTTT
>TRBJ1-2|.|TRBV6-5|.
CASSYRTGGYTF
TGTGCCAGCAGCTATAGGACTGGTGGCTACACCTTC
>TRBJ1-5|.|TRBV10-1|.
CASTTSWGGYGNQPQHF
TGCGCCAGCACCACGTCTTGGGGGGGTTACGGCAATCAGCCCCAGCATTTT
>TRBJ2-7|.|TRBV30|TRBD1
CAYDRGLSEQYF
TGTGCCTACGACAGGGGGCTAAGCGAGCAGTACTTC
>TRBJ2-1|.|TRBV2|TRBD2
CASSIQLAGDEQFF
TGTGCCAGCAGCATTCAACTAGCGGGGGACGAGCAGTTCTTC
>TRBJ1-6|.|TRBV27|.
CASSFKLRSYNSPLHF
TGTGCCAGCTCCTTTAAACTAAGGTCCTATAATTCACCCCTCCACTTT
>TRBJ1-1|.|TRBV2|TRBD1
CASSRQGEAFF
TGTGCCAGCAGTAGACAGGGTGAAGCTTTCTTT
>TRBJ1-1|.|TRBV10-3|TRBD1
CAISGTGALNTEAFF
TGTGCCATCAGCGGGACAGGGGCCTTGAACACTGAAGCTTTCTTT
>TRBJ2-7|.|TRBV10-1|.
CASSTGSGYEQYF
TGCGCCAGCAGTACAGGTTCTGGATACGAGCAGTACTTC
>TRBJ2-7|few|TRBV5-1|TRBD1
CASRRGTGAYEQYF
TGCGCCAGCAGGAGGGGGACAGGGGCCTACGAGCAGTACTTC
>TRBJ2-3|.|TRBV6-1|.
CASSEISGGTDTQYF
TGTGCCAGCAGTGAAATCTCGGGGGGCACAGATACGCAGTATTTT
>TRBJ1-6|.|TRBV7-9|TRBD1
CASSLGVGQPSPLHF
TGTGCCAGCAGCTTAGGGGTGGGACAGCCTTCACCCCTCCACTTT
>TRBJ2-2|few|TRBV4-2|.
CASSTGRDTGELFF
TGTGCCAGCAGCACAGGGAGGGACACCGGGGAGCTGTTTTTT